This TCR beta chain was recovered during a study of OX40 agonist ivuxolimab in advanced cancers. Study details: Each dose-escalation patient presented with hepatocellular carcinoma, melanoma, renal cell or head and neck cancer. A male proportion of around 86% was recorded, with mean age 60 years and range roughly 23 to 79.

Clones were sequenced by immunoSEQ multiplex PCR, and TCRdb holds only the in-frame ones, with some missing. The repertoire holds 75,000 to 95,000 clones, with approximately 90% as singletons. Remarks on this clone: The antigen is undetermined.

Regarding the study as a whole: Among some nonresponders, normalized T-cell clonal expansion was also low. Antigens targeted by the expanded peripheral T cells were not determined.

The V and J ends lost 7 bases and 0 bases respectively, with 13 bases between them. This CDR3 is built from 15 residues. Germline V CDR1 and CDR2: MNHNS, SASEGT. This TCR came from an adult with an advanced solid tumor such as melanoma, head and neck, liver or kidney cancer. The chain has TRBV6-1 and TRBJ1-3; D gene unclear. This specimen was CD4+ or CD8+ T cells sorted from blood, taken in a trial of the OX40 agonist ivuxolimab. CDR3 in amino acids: CASTKRSISGNTIYF. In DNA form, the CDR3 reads TGTGCCAGCACCAAAAGGTCCATCTCTGGAAACACCATATATTTT.